This T cell receptor beta chain was identified during a study of blood T cell repertoires in COVID-19. Study-level background: From the United States, Italy and Spain came samples of acute and convalescent COVID-19. Sources were T cells, B-cell-depleted T cells, or PBMCs; the material itself was cDNA or gDNA.

Trimming removed 4 bases from V and 6 bases from J, with 17 bases in between. This CDR3 is built from 14 residues. CDR1 and CDR2 (germline): SGDLS, YYNGEE. Methods used by the authors: Using reference gene primer amplification, nucleated cell counts were estimated. The table came from immunoSEQ multiplex PCR; TCRdb's copy has only in-frame clones and leaves some out. V, J and clone size were drawn from that table, and D and trimming were deduced from the DNA. The table includes a few hundred thousand clones, approximately 85% detected once. The source material was peripheral blood. The chain links TRBV9 to TRBJ2-7; TRBD2 might be the D (5 bases). The sequence was collected from a human donor in a cohort sampled during active COVID-19. CDR3 bases: TGTGCCAGCAGCCCCAGTAGGGAAGGGAGCGAGCAGTACTTC. Translation gives CASSPSREGSEQYF.